These T cell receptor beta chains were read from a single sample in a study of post-analysis software for immune sequencing data. TCRdb processed the PCR reads anew with MiXCR; each CDR3 protein has one entry. The repertoire has around 400,000 distinct CDR3 sequences, around 33% of them found once; the top ten carry 13%. The specimen sequenced was blood. These receptors all come from a girl aged 5 to 17 with multiple sclerosis. Each CDR3 is given with its conserved first and last residue. Fields, in order: J gene, clone size, CDR3 length, D gene, V gene, CDR3 DNA, CDR3 protein. A D gene is named only where the DNA matches it firmly. Rows may omit the clone size; those that give it use once, few, many or a size class.

>TRBJ2-7|-|13|-|TRBV12-3/TRBV12-4
TGTGCCAGCAGTTTAAACGGATACTACGTGCAGTACTTC
CASSLNGYYVQYF
>TRBJ2-2|-|15|TRBD1|TRBV6-6
TGTGCCAGCAGACCCGGGACAGGGAGTGGCGGGGAGCTGTTTTTT
CASRPGTGSGGELFF
>TRBJ2-1|-|15|-|TRBV7-3
TGTGCCGGCAGCTTAAAGGCGAGCTCCTACAATGAGCAGTTCTTC
CAGSLKASSYNEQFF
>TRBJ2-3|-|14|TRBD1|TRBV7-9
TGTGCCAGCAGGATGACAGGGCTCACAGATACGCAGTATTTT
CASRMTGLTDTQYF
>TRBJ1-1|-|14|-|TRBV2
TGTGCCAGCAGTGAATCTGGTGGGGGAACTGAAGCTTTCTTT
CASSESGGGTEAFF
>TRBJ1-2|few|16|TRBD1|TRBV6-6
TGTGCCAGCAGTGCCGGGACAGGGAGTTCGGCCTATGGCTACACCTTC
CASSAGTGSSAYGYTF
>TRBJ1-5|once|14|-|TRBV3-1
TGTGCCAGCAGCCAAGGCGACAGAAATCAGCCCCAGCATTTT
CASSQGDRNQPQHF
>TRBJ2-3|-|16|-|TRBV6-1
TGTGCCAGCACGGAGGGCAGAAACTCCCTCACAGATACGCAGTATTTT
CASTEGRNSLTDTQYF
>TRBJ1-1|-|11|-|TRBV12-3/TRBV12-4
TGTGCCAGTAGTACAGGGTGGTATGCTTTCTTT
CASSTGWYAFF
>TRBJ2-7|-|14|TRBD1|TRBV10-2
TGCGCCAGCAGTGTTGGACAGGCCGTATACGAGCAGTACTTC
CASSVGQAVYEQYF